Sequencing of this TCR beta chain was carried out in a study of T cells in Graves' hyperthyroidism and ophthalmopathy. The ends were cut back, 3 bases at V and 4 bases at J, with 16 bases in the middle. Per germline, CDR1 DFQATT and CDR2 SNEGSKA (reference sequence). The CDR3 runs 15 residues. This clonotype has ten or more counts. Its antigen is currently unknown. Study conclusions and caveats: A model of 13 V-J pairs discriminated ophthalmopathy from stable hyperthyroidism. Ophthalmopathy was identified by the model a median about six months ahead of onset.

The investigators amplified TCR beta CDR3 regions from RNA transcripts. Primed by the HTBI set, a first-round RT-PCR was run on the TCR CDR3. TCRdb re-derived calls from the multiplex PCR reads in MiXCR, one entry per CDR3 protein. The sample lists about 520,000 distinct CDR3 sequences; approximately 24% were seen once. Ophthalmopathy cases met thresholds of Clinical Activity Score at least 3, NOSPECS grade at least 4 and duration under 3 months. Uncontrolled infection, other autoimmune disease, pregnancy or lactation excluded patients. This TCR derives from a woman aged 30 to 39 with Graves' ophthalmopathy. Sequencing was performed on blood. The chain links TRBV20-1 to TRBJ1-5; D is unclear. In nucleotides, the CDR3 is TGCAGTGCTAGGGGTCTGGGGTGGGATAATCAGCCCCAGCATTTT. Its protein is CSARGLGWDNQPQHF.